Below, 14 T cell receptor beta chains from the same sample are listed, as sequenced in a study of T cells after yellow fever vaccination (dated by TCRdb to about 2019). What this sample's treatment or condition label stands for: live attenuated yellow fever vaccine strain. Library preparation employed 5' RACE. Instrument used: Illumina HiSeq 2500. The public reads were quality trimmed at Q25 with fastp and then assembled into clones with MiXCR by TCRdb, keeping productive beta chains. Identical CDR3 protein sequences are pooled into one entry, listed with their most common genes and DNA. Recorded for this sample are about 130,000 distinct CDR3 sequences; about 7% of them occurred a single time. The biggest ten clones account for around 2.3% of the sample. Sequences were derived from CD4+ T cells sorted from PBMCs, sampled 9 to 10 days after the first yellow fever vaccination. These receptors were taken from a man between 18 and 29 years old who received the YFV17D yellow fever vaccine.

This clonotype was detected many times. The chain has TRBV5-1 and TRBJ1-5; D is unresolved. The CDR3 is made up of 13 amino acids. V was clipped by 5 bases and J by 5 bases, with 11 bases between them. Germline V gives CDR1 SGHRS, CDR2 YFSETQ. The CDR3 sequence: CASSEGEDQPQHF. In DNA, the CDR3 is TGCGCCAGCAGTGAGGGCGAGGATCAGCCCCAGCATTTT.

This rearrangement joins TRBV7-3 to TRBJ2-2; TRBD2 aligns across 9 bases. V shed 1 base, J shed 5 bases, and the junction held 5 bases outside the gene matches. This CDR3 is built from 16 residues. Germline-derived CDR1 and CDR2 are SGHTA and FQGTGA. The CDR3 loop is CASSLNSGGRTGELFF. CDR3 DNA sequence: TGTGCCAGCAGCTTAAATAGCGGGGGCCGGACCGGGGAGCTGTTTTTT.

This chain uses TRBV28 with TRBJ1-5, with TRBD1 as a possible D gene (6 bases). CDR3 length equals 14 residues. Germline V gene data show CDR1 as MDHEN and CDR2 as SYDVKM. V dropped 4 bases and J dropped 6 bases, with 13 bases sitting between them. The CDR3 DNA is TGTGCCAGCAGTTCCCCGGGGGCGGGTCAGCCCCAGCATTTT. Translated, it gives CASSSPGAGQPQHF.

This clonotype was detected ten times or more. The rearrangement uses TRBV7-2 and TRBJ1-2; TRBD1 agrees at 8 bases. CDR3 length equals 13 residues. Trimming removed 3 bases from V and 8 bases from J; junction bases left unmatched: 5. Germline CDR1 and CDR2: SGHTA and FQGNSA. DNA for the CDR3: TGTGCCAGCAGCTTTCAGGGGGCGGGGGGCTACACCTTC. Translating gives CASSFQGAGGYTF.

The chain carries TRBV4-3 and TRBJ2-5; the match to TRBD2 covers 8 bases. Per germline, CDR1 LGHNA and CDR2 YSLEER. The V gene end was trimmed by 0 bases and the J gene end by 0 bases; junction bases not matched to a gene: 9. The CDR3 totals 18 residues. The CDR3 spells CASSQEFLAGVYQETQYF. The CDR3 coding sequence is TGCGCCAGCAGCCAAGAGTTCCTAGCGGGTGTGTACCAAGAGACCCAGTACTTC.

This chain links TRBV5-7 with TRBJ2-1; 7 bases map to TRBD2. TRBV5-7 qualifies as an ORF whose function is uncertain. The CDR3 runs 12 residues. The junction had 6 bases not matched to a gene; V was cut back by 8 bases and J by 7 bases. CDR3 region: CARPGGGNEQFF. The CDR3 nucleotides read TGTGCCAGGCCGGGCGGGGGAAATGAGCAGTTCTTC.

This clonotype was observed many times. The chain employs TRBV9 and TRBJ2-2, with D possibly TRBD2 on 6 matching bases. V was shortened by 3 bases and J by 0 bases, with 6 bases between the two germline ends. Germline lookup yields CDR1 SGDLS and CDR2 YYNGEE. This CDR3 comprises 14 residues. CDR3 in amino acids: CASSGGANTGELFF. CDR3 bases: TGTGCCAGCAGCGGGGGGGCGAACACCGGGGAGCTGTTTTTT.

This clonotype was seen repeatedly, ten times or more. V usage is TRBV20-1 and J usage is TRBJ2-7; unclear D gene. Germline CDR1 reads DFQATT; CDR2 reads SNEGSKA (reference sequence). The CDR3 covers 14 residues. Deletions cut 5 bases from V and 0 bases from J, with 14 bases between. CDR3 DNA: TGCAGTGCTTCAGACCGGAGAAGCTCCTACGAGCAGTACTTC. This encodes CSASDRRSSYEQYF.

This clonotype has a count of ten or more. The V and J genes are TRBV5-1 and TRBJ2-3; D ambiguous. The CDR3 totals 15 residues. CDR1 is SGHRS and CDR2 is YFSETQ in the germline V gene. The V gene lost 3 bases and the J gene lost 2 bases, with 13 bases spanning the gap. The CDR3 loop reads CASSSIRVNTDTQYF. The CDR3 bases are TGCGCCAGCAGCTCCATTCGAGTCAACACAGATACGCAGTATTTT.

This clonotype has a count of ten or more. The CDR3 loop reads CAISDSRTDTQYF. CDR3 sequence (DNA): TGTGCCATCTCCGACAGCCGCACAGATACGCAGTATTTT. This chain joins TRBV10-3 and TRBJ2-3, with TRBD1 as a possible D gene (5 bases). V was pared by 8 bases and J by 1 base, with 10 bases between. Germline loops: CDR1 ENHRY, CDR2 SYGVKD. The CDR3 totals 13 residues.

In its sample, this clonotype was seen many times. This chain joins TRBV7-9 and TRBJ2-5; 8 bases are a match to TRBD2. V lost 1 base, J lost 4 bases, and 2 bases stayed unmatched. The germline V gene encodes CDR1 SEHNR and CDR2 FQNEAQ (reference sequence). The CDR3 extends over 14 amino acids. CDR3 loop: CASSLGTSPETQYF. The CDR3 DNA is TGTGCCAGCAGCTTAGGGACTAGCCCAGAGACCCAGTACTTC.

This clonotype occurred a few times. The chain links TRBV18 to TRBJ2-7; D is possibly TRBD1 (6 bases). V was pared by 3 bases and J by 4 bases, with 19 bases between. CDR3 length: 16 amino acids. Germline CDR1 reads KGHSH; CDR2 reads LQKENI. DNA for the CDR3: TGTGCCAGCTCACCTAATGGACAGCTCAGCTCTTACGAGCAGTACTTC. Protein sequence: CASSPNGQLSSYEQYF.

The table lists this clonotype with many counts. The CDR3 region has the DNA TGTGCCAGCGCGGGGGGCGCAGATACGCAGTATTTT. It is translated as CASAGGADTQYF. The chain carries TRBV7-9 and TRBJ2-3; 8 bases fit TRBD2. The CDR3 runs 12 residues. V trimming: 8 bases; J trimming: 4 bases; junction bases outside the gene matches: 2. Germline loops: CDR1 SEHNR, CDR2 FQNEAQ (reference sequence).

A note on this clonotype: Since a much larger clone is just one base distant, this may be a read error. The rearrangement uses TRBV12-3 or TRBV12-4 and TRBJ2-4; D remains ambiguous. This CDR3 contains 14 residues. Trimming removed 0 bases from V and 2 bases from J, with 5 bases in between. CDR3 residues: CASSLAQSKNIQYF. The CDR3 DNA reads TGTGCCAGCAGTTTAGCGCAGTCCAAAAACATTCAGTACTTC.